Each of the 14 T cell receptor beta chains below was sequenced from the same sample in a study of cytomegalovirus exposure and HLA in healthy donors. Primers for the PCR totalled 60 Vbeta and 13 Jbeta. Profiling relied on immunoSEQ multiplex PCR, and the TCRdb table lists in-frame clones only, not all of them. In the table there are 80,000 to 95,000 clones, about 89% of which are singletons. The sequenced sample consisted of PBMCs. The receptor set was obtained from a man aged 25-40 years in good health and CMV-seropositive.

V gene TRBV28 combines with J gene TRBJ2-1; 14 bases agree with TRBD2. The J segment lost 0 bases and the V segment lost 4 bases, leaving 11 bases of the junction unmatched. There are 20 residues in the CDR3. The V gene's germline CDR1 is MDHEN and CDR2 SYDVKM. The CDR3 DNA reads as TGTGCCAGCAGTTCACCGGGACTAGCGGGAGTCTGGATCTCCTACAATGAGCAGTTCTTC. Its protein product is CASSSPGLAGVWISYNEQFF.

A few counts support this clone. The genes are TRBV21-1 and TRBJ1-5; no check of the table's D call, TRBD1, against the DNA was made. TRBV21-1 is an annotated pseudogene. This CDR3 is 15 amino acids long. The CDR3 DNA sequence: TGTGCCAGCAGCCAAACAGCTCATAGCAATCAGCCCCAGCATTTT. This sequence encodes CASSQTAHSNQPQHF.

The chain couples TRBV7-9 to TRBJ2-1; 13 nucleotides line up with TRBD2. Germline V gives CDR1 SEHNR, CDR2 FQNEAQ (reference sequence). The CDR3 runs to 17 residues. The junction had 12 bases not matched to a gene; V was cut back by 7 bases and J by 6 bases. The CDR3 nucleotides are TGTGCCAGCACCACAACCTCGACTAGCGGGAGGCCCAATGAGCAGTTCTTC. Its translation: CASTTTSTSGRPNEQFF. Full variable domain (rest looked up from reference TRBV7-9 and TRBJ2-1): DTGVSQNPRHKITKRGQNVTFRCDPISEHNRLYWYRQTLGQGPEFLTYFQNEAQLEKSRLLSDRFSAERPKGSFSTLEIQRTEQGDSAMYLCASTTTSTSGRPNEQFFGPGTRLTVL.

The chain uses TRBV25-1 and TRBJ2-3; 11 nucleotides align to TRBD2. Germline lookup yields CDR1 MGHDK and CDR2 SYGVNS. V shed 1 base and J 1 base; nucleotides not matched to a gene: 4. The CDR3 extends over 17 amino acids. CDR3 sequence reads: CASSEFGTSGRTDTQYF. In DNA, the CDR3 is TGTGCCAGCAGTGAATTTGGGACTAGCGGACGCACAGATACGCAGTATTTT.

This clone was seen more than once but under ten times. Other DNA sequences within the sample encode an identical CDR3. The chain carries TRBV28 and TRBJ1-5; D not certain. Germline V gene sequence: CDR1 MDHEN, CDR2 SYDVKM. V was trimmed by 2 bases and J by 1 base, leaving 3 bases between them. This CDR3 contains 13 residues. The CDR3 sequence: CASSLLSNQPQHF. The CDR3 DNA follows: TGTGCCAGCAGTTTACTGAGCAATCAGCCCCAGCATTTT. Full variable domain (outside the CDR3, taken from reference TRBV28 and TRBJ1-5): DVKVTQSSRYLVKRTGEKVFLECVQDMDHENMFWYRQDPGLGLRLIYFSYDVKMKEKGDIPEGYSVSREKKERFSLILESASTNQTSMYLCASSLLSNQPQHFGDGTRLSIL.

This clone was seen more than once but under ten times. The CDR3: CASSSAGTGGGLGYGYTF. In nucleotides, the CDR3 is TGTGCCAGCAGTTCCGCCGGGACAGGGGGAGGCCTGGGCTATGGCTACACCTTC. The rearrangement uses TRBV27 and TRBJ1-2, with 11 bases that match TRBD1. J lost 4 bases, V lost 4 bases, and 14 bases had no gene match. Looked up from germline, CDR1 is MNHEY and CDR2 is SMNVEV (reference sequence). CDR3 length equals 18 residues.

The chain carries TRBV30 and TRBJ2-3; 8 bases fit TRBD1. The CDR3 extends over 15 amino acids. Trimming at V came to 5 bases and at J to 2 bases, leaving 9 bases not matched to a gene. The germline CDR1 and CDR2 sequences are GTSNPN and SVGIG (reference sequence). The CDR3 here is CAWGAGQGNTDTQYF. CDR3 coding DNA: TGTGCCTGGGGGGCCGGACAGGGTAACACAGATACGCAGTATTTT.

The chain joins TRBV5-4 to TRBJ1-2; D gene ambiguous. V lost 4 bases and J 4 bases, leaving 11 bases between the germline ends. Per the germline V gene, CDR1 is SGHNT and CDR2 is YYREEE (reference sequence). The CDR3 length is 13 residues. CDR3 sequence (DNA): TGTGCCAGCAGCCTAGACGAGCTCTATGGCTACACCTTC. Its translation: CASSLDELYGYTF.

The V and J genes are TRBV11-2 and TRBJ2-1; no clear D gene. Germline V gene lookup returns CDR1 SGHAT and CDR2 FQNNGV. V was cut by 5 bases and J by 0 bases, with 8 bases left in between. The CDR3 extends over 14 amino acids. The CDR3 region is CASSRPGSYNEQFF. In DNA form, the CDR3 reads TGTGCCAGCAGCCGCCCGGGCTCCTACAATGAGCAGTTCTTC.

J is TRBJ1-5 and V is TRBV13; D unclear. The V end lost 1 base, the J end lost 4 bases, and 14 bases lay between the germline ends. Germline loops: CDR1 PRHDT, CDR2 FYEKMQ (reference sequence). The CDR3 has 16 amino acids. The DNA for the CDR3 is TGTGCCAGCAGCTTAGCTGGCAGCGTCCCTAATCAGCCCCAGCATTTT. This codes for CASSLAGSVPNQPQHF.

This clone was seen just once. The rearrangement uses TRBV2 and TRBJ2-7; 11 bases are a match to TRBD2. The junction had 12 bases not matched to a gene; V was cut back by 8 bases and J by 9 bases. The CDR3 extends over 14 amino acids. CDR1 and CDR2 from the germline V gene are SNHLY and FYNNEI. CDR3 nucleotide sequence: TGTGCCAGCGTTCCGGGACTAGCGGAAGGGGGGCAGTACTTC. This codes for CASVPGLAEGGQYF.

The rearrangement links TRBV5-1 to TRBJ1-1; 8 bases fit TRBD1. Germline-derived CDR1 and CDR2 are SGHRS and YFSETQ. The CDR3 runs to 14 residues. V was pared by 5 bases and J by 5 bases, with 8 bases of the junction left unmatched. The CDR3 protein is CASRTQGAVTEAFF. CDR3 bases: TGCGCCAGCAGGACCCAGGGGGCGGTTACTGAAGCTTTCTTT. The full variable domain, in which reference TRBV5-1 and TRBJ1-1 provide the parts outside the CDR3, is KAGVTQTPRYLIKTRGQQVTLSCSPISGHRSVSWYQQTPGQGLQFLFEYFSETQRNKGNFPGRFSGRQFSNSRSEMNVSTLELGDSALYLCASRTQGAVTEAFFGQGTRLTVV.

The chain links TRBV29-1 to TRBJ1-3; no reliable D call. Trimming removed 6 bases at V and 0 bases at J, with 9 bases between. The CDR3 covers 13 residues. Per the germline V gene, CDR1 is SQVTM and CDR2 is ANQGSEA. CDR3 sequence (DNA): TGCAGCGTACGCACCAGCTCTGGAAACACCATATATTTT. Translation: CSVRTSSGNTIYF.

V usage is TRBV19 and J usage is TRBJ2-4, with 7 bases lining up with TRBD1. This CDR3 is 14 amino acids long. The germline gives CDR1 LNHDA, CDR2 SQIVND (reference sequence). V dropped 2 bases and J dropped 5; count of bases not matched to a gene: 3. The CDR3 sequence: CASSIRGQENIQYF. Here the CDR3 DNA reads TGTGCCAGTAGTATAAGGGGGCAGGAAAACATTCAGTACTTC.